The entry below gives a single T cell receptor beta chain sequence along with its context. Its specificity is unknown. This entry comes from a study of shared clonotypes between healthy human individuals. Study-wide findings and caveats: Clonotype sharing among donors likely depends on sequencing depth.

The CDR3 has 14 amino acids. Germline V gives CDR1 MNHEY, CDR2 SVGAGI. V lost 2 bases, J lost 0 bases, and 8 bases lay in between. Researchers divided each subset's genomic DNA evenly across several immunoSEQ plates. Using immunoSEQ multiplex PCR, the repertoire was profiled, and TCRdb retains in-frame clones only, with some absent. This sample yields around 450,000 clones, of which 75% to 85% are seen a single time; around 14% belongs to the top ten. The sequenced material came from PBMCs. The J gene is TRBJ2-7, the V gene TRBV6-5; D unclear. This receptor was taken from a woman in her forties in good health. Some clones in this sample may be carry-over from other donors' samples. The CDR3 loop is CASSYTTPSYEQYF. The CDR3 DNA sequence: TGTGCCAGCAGTTACACGACCCCCTCCTACGAGCAGTACTTC.